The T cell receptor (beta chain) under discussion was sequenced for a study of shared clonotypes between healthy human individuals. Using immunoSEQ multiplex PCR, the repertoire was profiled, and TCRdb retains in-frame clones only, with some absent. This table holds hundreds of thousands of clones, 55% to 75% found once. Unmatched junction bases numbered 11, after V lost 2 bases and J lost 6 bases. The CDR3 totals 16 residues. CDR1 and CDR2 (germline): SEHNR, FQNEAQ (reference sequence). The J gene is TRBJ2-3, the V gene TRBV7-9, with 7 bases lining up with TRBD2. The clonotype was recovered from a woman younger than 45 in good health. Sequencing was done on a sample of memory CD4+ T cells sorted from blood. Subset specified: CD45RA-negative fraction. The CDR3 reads CASSLRPSAGVDTQYF. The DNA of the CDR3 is TGTGCCAGCAGCTTAAGGCCATCGGCGGGAGTCGATACGCAGTATTTT.